Listed below are T cell receptor beta chains from one sample, sequenced in a study of spatial heterogeneity in lung cancer. TCRdb analysed the 5' RACE reads with MiXCR anew, one entry per CDR3 protein. The table lists approximately 49,000 distinct CDR3 sequences, roughly 5% of them singletons. The sample here was PBMCs, taken at surgery. The receptors stem from a male donor with early-stage non-small cell lung cancer. Each CDR3 is given with its conserved first and last residue.

>TRBV6-5|TRBJ2-2
CASRTPTGELFF
>TRBV12-3/TRBV12-4|TRBJ2-5
CASSRRLEGAQYF
>TRBV24-1|TRBJ2-2
CATSANTGSTGELFF
>TRBV20-1|TRBJ2-7
CSAILRLAGGYEQYF
>TRBV20-1|TRBJ2-7
CSASLAGGPLEQYF
>TRBV3-1|TRBJ2-7
CASSRGGGNEYF
>TRBV6-5|TRBJ2-2
CASSYSKVAGGTGELFF
>TRBV10-3|TRBJ2-5
CAISDGRGFQETQYF
>TRBV20-1|TRBJ1-6
CSAADGVSPLHF
>TRBV20-1|TRBJ2-3
CSARVSGSGADTQYF
>TRBV7-2|TRBJ2-5
CASSLTSLSETQYF
>TRBV29-1|TRBJ2-5
CSVERTGPETQYF
>TRBV7-2|TRBJ2-7
CASSSRDRGYEQYF
>TRBV10-3|TRBJ2-3
CAISERNEDTQYF
>TRBV28|TRBJ2-1
CASSLRFEQFF
>TRBV5-4|TRBJ2-7
CASSLDRTYEQYF
>TRBV2|TRBJ2-3
CASRTSGRAPDTQYF
>TRBV7-2|TRBJ2-1
CARPSRGAEEQFF
>TRBV9|TRBJ2-5
CASSVGAQETQYF
>TRBV28|TRBJ1-1
CASSIVGRSEAFF
>TRBV10-3|TRBJ2-7
CAISGSTVVSAYEQYF
>TRBV2|TRBJ2-3
CASSWGGFTDTQYF
>TRBV28|TRBJ1-6
CASSSPLGGLTDSPLHF
>TRBV6-5|TRBJ2-5
CASSYGRAETQYF
>TRBV20-1|TRBJ1-5
CSAREGWRTGLDSNQPQHF
>TRBV7-9|TRBJ1-2
CASSYTGHPGYTF
>TRBV6-1|TRBJ2-5
CASSEGGTATSKTQYF
>TRBV7-2|TRBJ1-3
CASSPGGRTSSGNTIYF
>TRBV9|TRBJ1-1
CASSVDLNTEAFF
>TRBV29-1|TRBJ2-7
CSVGARGGFSEQYF
>TRBV28|TRBJ2-2
CASRGLAANTGELFF
>TRBV12-3/TRBV12-4|TRBJ1-6
CAGQLGPSYSPLHF
>TRBV19|TRBJ2-1
CASGGYEQFF
>TRBV2|TRBJ2-7
CASSSNSASYEQYF
>TRBV15|TRBJ1-6
CATSSSGSGDSPLHF
>TRBV5-1|TRBJ1-2
CASSWGDGDYGYTF
>TRBV6-2/TRBV6-3|TRBJ2-1
CASSYSSGTSYNEQFF
>TRBV9|TRBJ2-1
CASSVAPKASGTSSYNEQFF
>TRBV29-1|TRBJ2-4
CSVRTQLAKNIQYF
>TRBV27|TRBJ2-1
CASSLGGWAGRNEQFF
>TRBV7-9|TRBJ2-1
CASSLEGYRGDEQFF
>TRBV7-2|TRBJ2-1
CASSLVSPYNEQFF
>TRBV28|TRBJ2-5
CASSLSRETQYF
>TRBV10-2|TRBJ1-1
CASSPTGNTEAFF
>TRBV7-8|TRBJ1-5
CASSLAGASGQPQHF
>TRBV27|TRBJ2-7
CASSRQGSVYEQYF
>TRBV29-1|TRBJ2-5
CSVVPRGGVGETQYF
>TRBV19|TRBJ2-3
CASSRDRPRDTQYF
>TRBV11-1|TRBJ2-3
CASSPDPTDTQYF
>TRBV20-1|TRBJ1-5
CSALYDSNQPQHF
>TRBV20-1|TRBJ1-6
CSASGQDNSPLHF
>TRBV12-5|TRBJ1-5
CASGPSGYNQPQHF
>TRBV15|TRBJ1-6
CVTSRDDEDNSPLHF
>TRBV6-2/TRBV6-3|TRBJ2-2
CASSYSRTGELFF
>TRBV6-5|TRBJ1-4
CASSYSTGSGEKLFF